The 22 T cell receptor beta chains given below trace back to one sample, sequenced in a study of regulatory T cells in long-lasting Graves disease. Through Arm-PCR of CDR3 regions and iRepertoire HTBI primers, TCR beta libraries were built. Each CDR3 protein is one row after TCRdb ran MiXCR on the multiplex PCR reads. The repertoire holds around 250,000 distinct CDR3 sequences, with more than 15% as singletons. Documented time point: newly diagnosed GD, antithyroid drugs for less than 3 months. Generation of the TCR library employed RNA extracted from PBMCs. This sample also appeared in a second study, on T cells in Graves' hyperthyroidism and ophthalmopathy.

Material: peripheral blood mononuclear cells (PBMCs), obtained at new diagnosis, from a patient treated with antithyroid drugs. These receptors all come from a woman aged 25 to 45 with Graves disease.

This clonotype appeared a few times. V usage is TRBV19 and J usage is TRBJ1-2; no clear D. The V gene's germline CDR1 is LNHDA and CDR2 SQIVND (reference sequence). Trimming removed 3 bases from V and 7 bases from J, with 18 bases in between. The CDR3 covers 15 residues. Here the CDR3 reads CASSMGRWRDGGYTF. The CDR3 nucleotides are TGTGCCAGTAGTATGGGTCGTTGGAGGGATGGTGGCTACACCTTC. The full variable domain, with the rest looked up from reference TRBV19 and TRBJ1-2, is DGGITQSPKYLFRKEGQNVTLSCEQNLNHDAMYWYRQDPGQGLRLIYYSQIVNDFQKGDIAEGYSVSREKKESFPLTVTSAQKNPTAFYLCASSMGRWRDGGYTFGSGTRLTVV.

As concerns this clonotype: This likely stems from a read error, as it lies one base from a far larger clone. The chain recombines TRBV7-2 with TRBJ2-4; 8 bases are a match to TRBD1. The DNA end favors TRBJ2-1, so the J call may be wrong. Germline CDR1 SGHTA, CDR2 FQGNSA. This CDR3 has 16 amino acids. The CDR3, as DNA: TGTGCCAGCAGCTCTGGACAGGGATGGAGCTACAATAAGCAGTTCTTC. The encoded protein is CASSSGQGWSYNKQFF.

This clonotype was detected many times. The gene calls are TRBV11-3 and TRBJ2-2, with 9 bases lining up with TRBD1. Looked up from germline, CDR1 is SGHNT and CDR2 is YENEEA. V gave up 1 base and J gave up 0 bases; unmatched junction bases: 3. This CDR3 is 17 amino acids long. DNA for the CDR3: TGTGCCAGCAGCTTAGGCCGGGACAGGGCGAACACCGGGGAGCTGTTTTTT. Protein product: CASSLGRDRANTGELFF.

This clonotype was counted many times. V and J are TRBV29-1 and TRBJ1-4; D gene unclear. The CDR3 is made up of 11 amino acids. Trimming removed 5 bases at V and 8 bases at J, with 9 bases between. The germline gives CDR1 SQVTM, CDR2 ANQGSEA. The CDR3 here is CSVRRQEKLFF. CDR3 coding DNA: TGCAGCGTTAGGAGGCAGGAAAAACTGTTTTTT.

The V and J genes are TRBV20-1 and TRBJ1-1; D remains ambiguous. This CDR3 has 12 amino acids. V lost 0 bases, J lost 6 bases, and 8 bases lay in between. Germline V gives CDR1 DFQATT, CDR2 SNEGSKA (reference sequence). CDR3 protein: CSARDFGPEAFF. The CDR3 DNA sequence: TGCAGTGCTAGAGATTTTGGTCCTGAAGCTTTCTTT.

This clonotype was seen at least ten times. The CDR3 loop reads CASSLWGGADNEQFF. The CDR3 coding sequence is TGTGCCAGCAGCTTATGGGGGGGGGCGGATAATGAGCAGTTCTTC. The chain combines TRBV7-9 with TRBJ2-1; perhaps TRBD2 as D (7 bases). The CDR3 is 15 residues long. V was trimmed by 2 bases and J by 7 bases, leaving 15 bases between them. In germline, CDR1 is SEHNR, CDR2 FQNEAQ (reference sequence).

This clonotype occurred many times. The chain combines TRBV27 with TRBJ1-1, with a tentative D call TRBD1 (5 bases). The germline V and J ends were trimmed by 8 bases and 1 base, with 17 bases remaining between them. This CDR3 contains 15 residues. In germline, CDR1 is MNHEY, CDR2 SMNVEV (reference sequence). This CDR3 is CASHALGEGNTEAFF. The CDR3 bases are TGTGCCAGCCATGCCCTAGGGGAGGGGAACACTGAAGCTTTCTTT.

This clonotype was detected many times. The chain employs TRBV13 and TRBJ2-1; perhaps TRBD1 as D (7 bases). V lost 5 bases, J lost 9 bases, and 11 bases lay in between. The CDR3 length is 12 residues. From germline, CDR1 is PRHDT and CDR2 FYEKMQ (reference sequence). The CDR3 region is CASSQGGLEQFF. The DNA of the CDR3 is TGTGCCAGCAGCCAGGGGGGCCTTGAGCAGTTCTTC.

The chain combines TRBV10-3 with TRBJ1-5; D is possibly TRBD1 (6 bases). The CDR3 is 14 residues long. V gave up 10 bases and J gave up 4 bases, with 17 bases separating them. Germline CDR1 reads ENHRY; CDR2 reads SYGVKD. CDR3 coding DNA: TGTGCCACCCGAGGACAGCTAGTTAATCAGCCCCAGCATTTT. Translating it yields CATRGQLVNQPQHF.

This clonotype was recorded at least ten times. The V and J genes are TRBV18 and TRBJ1-6; no definite D call. Trimming removed 8 bases at V and 0 bases at J, with 5 bases between. Per germline, CDR1 KGHSH and CDR2 LQKENI. The CDR3 runs 13 residues. CDR3 region: CASSPSYNSPLHF. As DNA, the CDR3 is TGTGCCAGCAGTCCCTCCTATAATTCACCCCTCCACTTT.

This clonotype appeared many times. The chain links TRBV2 to TRBJ2-1; TRBD2 might be the D (7 bases). V was pared by 3 bases and J by 4 bases, with 13 bases between. The CDR3 length is 15 residues. Germline loops: CDR1 SNHLY, CDR2 FYNNEI. The CDR3 loop reads CASSDGGGPYNEQFF. CDR3 bases: TGTGCCAGCAGTGATGGCGGGGGCCCTTACAATGAGCAGTTCTTC. Complete variable domain (other parts from reference TRBV2 and TRBJ2-1): EPEVTQTPSHQVTQMGQEVILRCVPISNHLYFYWYRQILGQKVEFLVSFYNNEISEKSEIFDDQFSVERPDGSNFTLKIRSTKLEDSAMYFCASSDGGGPYNEQFFGPGTRLTVL.

The table lists this clonotype with many counts. V and J are TRBV2 and TRBJ1-1; D might be TRBD1 (5 bases). Trimming took off 8 bases at V and 4 bases at J, with 17 bases between the two ends. Germline CDR1 SNHLY, CDR2 FYNNEI. This CDR3 region has 14 residues. CDR3 loop: CASDSRRGATEAFF. The CDR3 bases are TGTGCCAGCGACTCGAGGCGTGGGGCCACTGAAGCTTTCTTT.

In its sample, this clonotype was seen many times. The V call is TRBV20-1, the J call TRBJ1-4; weak D call: TRBD1 (5 bases). This CDR3 is built from 11 residues. Trimming took 3 bases from V and 16 from J, leaving 15 bases between them. Germline V CDR1 and CDR2: DFQATT, SNEGSKA (reference sequence). CDR3 DNA sequence: TGCAGTGCTAGCAGGGACCACGACGAGTTTTTT. The encoded protein is CSASRDHDEFF.

This clonotype has ten or more counts. V usage is TRBV27 and J usage is TRBJ1-6, with 7 bases that match TRBD1. Germline V gene sequence: CDR1 MNHEY, CDR2 SMNVEV (reference sequence). This CDR3 region has 17 residues. J was trimmed by 5 bases and V by 6 bases; bases with no gene match: 13. The CDR3: CASSQPFRQGHNSPLHF. The CDR3 DNA reads TGTGCCAGCAGCCAACCGTTTAGACAGGGCCATAATTCACCCCTCCACTTT.

The V and J genes are TRBV7-2 and TRBJ1-1; 10 bases agree with TRBD1. This CDR3 has 16 residues. In germline, CDR1 is SGHTA, CDR2 FQGNSA. V was clipped by 5 bases and J by 7 bases; unmatched bases: 13. For the CDR3, the DNA is TGTGCCAGCAGCCGTGAGGGGACAGGGGCGAACGGTGAAGCTTTCTTT. This gives the protein CASSREGTGANGEAFF.

In its sample, this clonotype was seen many times. The chain carries TRBV5-1 and TRBJ1-2; D might be TRBD1 (5 bases). CDR3 length: 16 residues. Germline assignment: CDR1 SGHRS and CDR2 YFSETQ. V shed 1 base and J shed 5 bases, with 18 bases lying between them. The CDR3 DNA sequence: TGCGCCAGCAGCTTGCATCGAGGGACCGCCGGGTATGGCTACACCTTC. Its protein product is CASSLHRGTAGYGYTF.

The chain carries TRBV20-1 and TRBJ1-1; D is perhaps TRBD1 (5 bases). V lost 0 bases to trimming and J lost 5 bases, with 19 bases between them. CDR3 length: 16 residues. Germline-derived CDR1 and CDR2 are DFQATT and SNEGSKA (reference sequence). For the CDR3, the DNA is TGCAGTGCTAGAGATTTCGAGAGGAGTGGGGGGACTGAAGCTTTCTTT. Its protein product is CSARDFERSGGTEAFF.

This clonotype was detected many times. The genes are TRBV27 and TRBJ1-1; no clear D gene. This CDR3 is built from 16 residues. The germline CDR1 and CDR2 sequences are MNHEY and SMNVEV (reference sequence). Trimming left V 7 bases short and J 2 bases short, with 20 bases between. The CDR3 loop is CASKGATGIANTEAFF. CDR3 sequence (DNA): TGTGCCAGCAAGGGAGCGACGGGAATAGCAAACACTGAAGCTTTCTTT.

Note on this clonotype: With only one base between it and a far larger clone, this is likely a read error. This chain joins TRBV20-1 and TRBJ2-1, with 9 nucleotides matching TRBD2. CDR3 length equals 14 residues. V lost 1 base and J lost 10; bases outside the gene matches: 8. CDR1 is DFQATT and CDR2 is SNEGSKA in the germline V gene (reference sequence). The CDR3 loop reads CSARVERGAYEQFF. CDR3 sequence (DNA): TGCAGTGCTAGAGTTGAGCGGGGGGCTTACGAGCAGTTCTTC.

V gene TRBV5-1 combines with J gene TRBJ1-4; the D gene is possibly TRBD1 (5 bases). The germline CDR1 and CDR2 sequences are SGHRS and YFSETQ. The CDR3 has 17 amino acids. Trimming shortened V by 0 bases and J by 3 bases, and 15 bases separated the two germline ends. The CDR3 DNA reads as TGCGCCAGCAGCTTGGATCTGTGGGGGAAGGCTAATGAAAAACTGTTTTTT. Amino acids: CASSLDLWGKANEKLFF.

This clonotype has a count of ten or more. The rearrangement joins TRBV7-9 to TRBJ2-4; D remains unclear. This CDR3 is built from 15 residues. Germline CDR1 is SEHNR and CDR2 is FQNEAQ (reference sequence). V was cut by 5 bases and J by 7 bases, with 18 bases left in between. CDR3 in amino acids: CASSVPRTGQNIQYF. In DNA, the CDR3 is TGTGCCAGCAGCGTACCTAGGACCGGGCAGAACATTCAGTACTTC. The whole variable domain, filled in from reference TRBV7-9 and TRBJ2-4, reads DTGVSQNPRHKITKRGQNVTFRCDPISEHNRLYWYRQTLGQGPEFLTYFQNEAQLEKSRLLSDRFSAERPKGSFSTLEIQRTEQGDSAMYLCASSVPRTGQNIQYFGAGTRLSVL.

This clonotype was seen repeatedly, ten times or more. The chain has TRBV14 and TRBJ2-3; D gene ambiguous. Germline V gives CDR1 SGHDN, CDR2 FVKESK. Trimming left V 0 bases short and J 6 bases short, with 10 bases between. This CDR3 comprises 14 residues. The CDR3 spells CASSQETASDTQYF. CDR3 sequence (DNA): TGTGCCAGCAGCCAAGAGACTGCGAGCGATACGCAGTATTTT.